This T cell receptor beta chain comes out of a study of blood T cell repertoires in COVID-19. Overall study: Specimens from acute and convalescent COVID-19 originated in the United States, Italy and Spain. Sample material is recorded as cDNA or gDNA derived from T cells, B-cell-depleted T cells, or PBMCs.

V gave up 6 bases and J gave up 3 bases; unmatched junction bases: 7. The germline V gene has CDR1 SNHLY and CDR2 FYNNEI. The CDR3 contains 14 residues. As processed by the authors: Reference gene primer amplification gave nucleated cell count estimates. Only in-frame clones appear in the TCRdb table, and some are missing; sequencing was by immunoSEQ multiplex PCR. V and J calls and clone size are those listed in that table; D and trimming were worked out from the DNA. Here the sample spans tens of thousands of clones, 90% to 95% being singletons. V gene TRBV2 combines with J gene TRBJ2-7; 8 bases are shared with TRBD1. This clonotype was sampled from a human donor with active COVID-19. The donor label of this sample is uncertain. What was sequenced was peripheral blood. The CDR3 here is CASSLEGQDYEQYF. The CDR3 nucleotides read TGTGCCAGCAGCTTAGAGGGACAGGACTACGAGCAGTACTTC.